This T cell receptor beta chain was documented in a study of shared clonotypes between healthy human individuals. General observations from the study: Researchers found naive subsets generally carried larger estimated richness than memory subsets. Clonotypes that were shared across four donors made up 4.5% to 5% of naive CD4 clonotypes.

TCRdb keeps only in-frame clones here, not all; method: immunoSEQ multiplex PCR. The sample lists around 2.1 million clones; approximately 94% were seen once. V lost 1 base to trimming and J lost 2 bases; unmatched junction nucleotides: 6. This CDR3 spans 16 amino acids. Germline V lookup: CDR1 SEHNR, CDR2 FQNEAQ (reference sequence). Comments on this clone: What it binds is not known.

The TCR sequence derives from a man aged 18 to 29 in good health. The chain carries TRBV7-9 and TRBJ1-1, with 8 bases fitting TRBD1. Input material: naive CD4+ T cells sorted from blood. Subset defined: CD45RA+ positively selected. The CDR3 nucleotides are TGTGCCAGCAGCTTAGACGGCAGGGGGCTTAACACTGAAGCTTTCTTT. The encoded protein is CASSLDGRGLNTEAFF.